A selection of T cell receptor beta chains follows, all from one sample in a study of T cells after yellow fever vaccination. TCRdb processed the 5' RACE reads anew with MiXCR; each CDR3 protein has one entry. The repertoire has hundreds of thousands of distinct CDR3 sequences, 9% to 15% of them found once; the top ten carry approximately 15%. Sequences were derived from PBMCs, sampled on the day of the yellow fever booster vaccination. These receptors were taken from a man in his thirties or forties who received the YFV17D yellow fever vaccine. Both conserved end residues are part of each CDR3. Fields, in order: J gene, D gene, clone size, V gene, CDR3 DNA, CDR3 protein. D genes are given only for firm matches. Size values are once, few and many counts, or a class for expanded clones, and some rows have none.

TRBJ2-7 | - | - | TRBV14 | TGTGCCAGCAGCCCCTCCGGGTTGCGGGAGCAGTACTTC | CASSPSGLREQYF
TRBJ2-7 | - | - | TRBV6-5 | TGTGCCAGCAGTTACTCGGAGCGGATGACCTACGAGCAGTACTTC | CASSYSERMTYEQYF
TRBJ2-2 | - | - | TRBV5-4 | TGTGCCAGCAGCTTGACCGCCGCTTACAACACCGGGGAGCTGTTTTTT | CASSLTAAYNTGELFF
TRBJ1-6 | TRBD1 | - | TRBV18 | TGTGCCAGCTCAACAGGGGGCTTTGATTCACCCCTCCACTTT | CASSTGGFDSPLHF
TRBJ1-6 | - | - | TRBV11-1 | TGTGCCAGCAGCTTGTGGTGGGACGTCCTCGGCAGCTCCTATAATTCACCCCTCCACTTT | CASSLWWDVLGSSYNSPLHF
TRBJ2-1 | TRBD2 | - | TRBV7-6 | TGTGCCAGCCGCCCGGGTAGCGGGAGTTGGTATGAGCAGTTCTTC | CASRPGSGSWYEQFF
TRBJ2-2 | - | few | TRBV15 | TGTGCCACCAGCAGCCCAGGACGGAACACCGGGGAGCTGTTTTTT | CATSSPGRNTGELFF
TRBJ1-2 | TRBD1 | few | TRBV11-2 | TGTGCCAGCAGCCTGGTCGGACAGGCCGGCTACACCTTC | CASSLVGQAGYTF
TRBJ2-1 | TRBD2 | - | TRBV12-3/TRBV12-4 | TGTGCCAGCAGTTGGACTAGCGGGACTGACTACAATGAGCAGTTCTTC | CASSWTSGTDYNEQFF
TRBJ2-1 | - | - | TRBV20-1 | TGCAGTGTGGTCCATACGTTGGGCAATGAGCAGTTCTTC | CSVVHTLGNEQFF
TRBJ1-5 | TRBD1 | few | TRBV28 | TGTGCCAGCATCTTCTCGAGGGGACAGGGCGGGAATCAGCCCCAGCATTTT | CASIFSRGQGGNQPQHF
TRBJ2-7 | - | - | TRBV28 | TGTGCCAGCAGTGATCAGGGGATCAACGAGCAGTACTTC | CASSDQGINEQYF
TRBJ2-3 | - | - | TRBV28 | TGTGCCAGTGTGGGCCCTGGAGATACGCAGTATTTT | CASVGPGDTQYF
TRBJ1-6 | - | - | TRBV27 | TGTGCCAGCAGTTTAGCGGGTGCTCTCAATTCACCCCTCCACTTT | CASSLAGALNSPLHF
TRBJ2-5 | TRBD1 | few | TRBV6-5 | TGTGCCAGCAGTTCGTGGGGACAGCCCCTAGGAAAGACCCAGTACTTC | CASSSWGQPLGKTQYF
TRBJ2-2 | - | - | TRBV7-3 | TGTGCCAGCAGCTTAACTTATTTGGGCACCGGGGAGCTGTTTTTT | CASSLTYLGTGELFF
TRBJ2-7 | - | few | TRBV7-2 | TGTGCCAGCAGCTTACAGGGTAACGAGCAGTACTTC | CASSLQGNEQYF
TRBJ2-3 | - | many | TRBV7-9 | TGTGCCAGCAGCTTAGATGACTTTCTCTACACAGATACGCAGTATTTT | CASSLDDFLYTDTQYF
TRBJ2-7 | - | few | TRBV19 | TGTGCCAGTAGTTTAATGCCTGGGGACTACGAGCAGTACTTC | CASSLMPGDYEQYF
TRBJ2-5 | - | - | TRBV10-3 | TGTGCCATCAGTGAACTGACCGGGCGGAAGGCTCAAGAGACCCAGTACTTC | CAISELTGRKAQETQYF
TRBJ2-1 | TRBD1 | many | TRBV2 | TGTGCCAGCAGTTCCGACAGGGCCTACAATGAGCAGTTCTTC | CASSSDRAYNEQFF
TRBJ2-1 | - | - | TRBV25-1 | TGTGCCAGCAGTGAAAGCGGTCGACTTGTGGATGAGCAGTTCTTC | CASSESGRLVDEQFF
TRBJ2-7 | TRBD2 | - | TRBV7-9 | TGTGCCAGCAGCCCGACCCCAGTAGCGGGGGTCTCCTACGAGCAGTACTTC | CASSPTPVAGVSYEQYF
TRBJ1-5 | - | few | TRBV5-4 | TGTGCCAGCAGCCTTGGTTTGGGAAATCAGCCCCAGCATTTT | CASSLGLGNQPQHF
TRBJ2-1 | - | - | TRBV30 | TGTGCCTGGAGTGGGGACGACAATGAGCAGTTCTTC | CAWSGDDNEQFF
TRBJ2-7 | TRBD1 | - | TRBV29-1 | TGCAGCGCCGGGACAGGGGACGAGCAGTACTTC | CSAGTGDEQYF
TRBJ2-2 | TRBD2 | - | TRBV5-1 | TGCGCCAGCAGCTTAGGGACTAGCGGGAGTTCCGGGGAGCTGTTTTTT | CASSLGTSGSSGELFF
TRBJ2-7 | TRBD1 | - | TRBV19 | TGTGCCAGTAGTAACCGGGACAGTGAGCAGTACTTC | CASSNRDSEQYF
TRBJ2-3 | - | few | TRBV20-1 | TGCAGTGCTTGGGACGGGTACGATACGCAGTATTTT | CSAWDGYDTQYF
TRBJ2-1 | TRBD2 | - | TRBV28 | TGTGCCAGCGGGACTAGCGGGAGGGTAGGTGAGCAGTTCTTC | CASGTSGRVGEQFF
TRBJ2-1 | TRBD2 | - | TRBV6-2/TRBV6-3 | TGTGCCAGCAGTTACGCCCAGACTAGCGGGCCTTACAATGAGCAGTTCTTC | CASSYAQTSGPYNEQFF
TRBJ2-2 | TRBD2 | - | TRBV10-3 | TGTGCCATCAGTGGACTAGCGGGAGTGTCGAACACCGGGGAGCTGTTTTTT | CAISGLAGVSNTGELFF
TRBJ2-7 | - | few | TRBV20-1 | TGCAGTGCTAGAGATCCCACGCCCCTAGCCGGCGAGCAGTACTTC | CSARDPTPLAGEQYF
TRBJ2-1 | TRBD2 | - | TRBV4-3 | TGCGCCAGCAGCCAAGCTATGACTAGCGGAAACAATGAGCAGTTCTTC | CASSQAMTSGNNEQFF
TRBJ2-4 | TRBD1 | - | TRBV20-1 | TGCAGTGTTCCGGGACAGGTTCGGATGGTGGCCAAAAACATTCAGTACTTC | CSVPGQVRMVAKNIQYF
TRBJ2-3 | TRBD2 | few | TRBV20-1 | TGCAGTGCCATAAACAGCCGGCTAGCGGGCGGCTTATTCACAGATACGCAGTATTTT | CSAINSRLAGGLFTDTQYF
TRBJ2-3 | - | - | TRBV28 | TGTGCCAGCAGTCACGGGAGCCCAGATACGCAGTATTTT | CASSHGSPDTQYF
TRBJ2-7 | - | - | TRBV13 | TGTGCCAGCAGCTTAGACCGCTCCCCCTACGAGCAGTACTTC | CASSLDRSPYEQYF
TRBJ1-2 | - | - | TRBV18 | TGTGCCAGCTCCCCCCCACCGGGGGGAGCTAACTATGGCTACACCTTC | CASSPPPGGANYGYTF
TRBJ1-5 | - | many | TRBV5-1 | TGCGCCAGCAGCGAAGGTCCCGGGCAGCCCCAGCATTTT | CASSEGPGQPQHF
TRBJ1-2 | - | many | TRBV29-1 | TGCAGCGGGGTACAGGGAGACTATGGCTACACCTTC | CSGVQGDYGYTF
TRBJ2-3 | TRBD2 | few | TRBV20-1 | TGCAGTGCTACGTCGACTAGCGGAGGCCCCACAGATACGCAGTATTTT | CSATSTSGGPTDTQYF
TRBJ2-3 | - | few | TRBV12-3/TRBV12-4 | TGTGCCAGCAGTATCCCGGGGCTTCGTACGCAGTATTTT | CASSIPGLRTQYF
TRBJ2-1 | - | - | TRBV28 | TGTGCCAGCAGTCTACGACACGATTACAATGAGCAGTTCTTC | CASSLRHDYNEQFF
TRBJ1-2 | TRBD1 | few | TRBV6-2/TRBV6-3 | TGTGCCAGCAGTTATCGGCGACAGGGGGATGGCTACACCTTC | CASSYRRQGDGYTF
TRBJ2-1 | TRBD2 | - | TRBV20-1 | TGCAGTGCTAGGCCCCCACCGGGACTAGCGGGAGTAGGAACCTACAATGAGCAGTTCTTC | CSARPPPGLAGVGTYNEQFF
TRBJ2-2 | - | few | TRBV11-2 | TGTGCCAGCAGCTTAGATGTGCGGAGCGCGCAAACCGGGGAGCTGTTTTTT | CASSLDVRSAQTGELFF
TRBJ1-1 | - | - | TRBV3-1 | TGTGCCAGCAGCCCCGGGACACCCAACACTGAAGCTTTCTTT | CASSPGTPNTEAFF
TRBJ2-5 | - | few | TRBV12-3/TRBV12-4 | TGTGCCAGCAGTTTAGGTTCCGAGGGGGAGACCCAGTACTTC | CASSLGSEGETQYF